These 25 T cell receptor beta chains were sequenced from one sample in a study of cytomegalovirus exposure and HLA in healthy donors. Here immunoSEQ multiplex PCR was the method, and the copy in TCRdb shows in-frame clones only, minus some. The repertoire holds some 140,000 clones, 65% to 90% seen once, with approximately 20% in the top ten. Material: PBMCs. Receptor source: a man aged 18 to 29 in good health and CMV-seropositive.

On this clone: This sample also contains other DNA sequences that code for the same CDR3. J is TRBJ1-1 and V is TRBV29-1; 8 bases align to TRBD1. Germline CDR1 is SQVTM and CDR2 is ANQGSEA. This CDR3 is 12 amino acids long. V was pared by 6 bases and J by 1 base, with 1 base of the junction left unmatched. CDR3 DNA: TGCAGCGTCGACAGGGGGAACACTGAAGCTTTCTTT. Its protein is CSVDRGNTEAFF.

V usage is TRBV30 and J usage is TRBJ2-3, with TRBD1 identical over 7 bases. The V gene end was trimmed by 0 bases and the J gene end by 3 bases; junction bases not matched to a gene: 9. CDR1 is GTSNPN, CDR2 SVGIG, per germline (reference sequence). The CDR3 length is 16 residues. CDR3 protein: CAWSVWAGGSTDTQYF. CDR3 bases: TGTGCCTGGAGTGTCTGGGCAGGGGGATCAACAGATACGCAGTATTTT. Together with reference TRBV30 and TRBJ2-3, the CDR3 gives the full variable domain: SQTIHQWPATLVQPVGSPLSLECTVEGTSNPNLYWYRQAAGRGLQLLFYSVGIGQISSEVPQNLSASRPQDRQFILSSKKLLLSDSGFYLCAWSVWAGGSTDTQYFGPGTRLTVL.

This clone was detected a few times. The chain has TRBV7-9 and TRBJ1-6; D uncertain. The CDR3 sequence is 15 residues long. From germline, CDR1 is SEHNR and CDR2 FQNEAQ (reference sequence). V lost 2 bases to trimming and J lost 5 bases, with 10 bases between them. The CDR3 nucleotides are TGTGCCAGCAGCTTATTAGTGATTAATAATTCACCCCTCCACTTT. This gives the protein CASSLLVINNSPLHF.

The CDR3 loop is CASRGSGTGSYEQYF. The CDR3 region has the DNA TGTGCCAGCAGGGGATCCGGGACAGGGTCCTACGAGCAGTACTTC. V gene TRBV6-5 combines with J gene TRBJ2-7, with 9 bases matching TRBD1. Trimming took 6 bases from V and 1 from J; bases not matched to a gene: 7. The CDR3 totals 15 residues. Per the germline V gene, CDR1 is MNHEY and CDR2 is SVGAGI.

The J gene is TRBJ1-2, the V gene TRBV6-5, with TRBD1 matching 8 bases. The V segment lost 6 bases and the J segment 7 bases; nucleotides outside the gene matches: 13. The CDR3 consists of 15 residues. Germline CDR1 MNHEY, CDR2 SVGAGI. The CDR3 DNA reads as TGTGCCAGCAGGATCGGAACCGGGACAGGCGGTGGCTACACCTTC. It yields the protein CASRIGTGTGGGYTF.

The V call is TRBV7-2, the J call TRBJ2-7, with TRBD1 as a possible D gene (5 bases). V lost 6 bases, J lost 2 bases, and 14 bases lay in between. Germline V lookup: CDR1 SGHTA, CDR2 FQGNSA. This CDR3 has 14 residues. CDR3 DNA sequence: TGTGCCAGCAGTCCCTCGGACAATCCCTACGAGCAGTACTTC. Translating it yields CASSPSDNPYEQYF. Full variable domain (remainder filled in from reference TRBV7-2 and TRBJ2-7): GAGVSQSPSNKVTEKGKDVELRCDPISGHTALYWYRQSLGQGLEFLIYFQGNSAPDKSGLPSDRFSAERTGGSVSTLTIQRTQQEDSAVYLCASSPSDNPYEQYFGPGTRLTVT.

This clone was counted only a few times. The V and J genes are TRBV7-9 and TRBJ1-6, with D unresolved. The CDR3 is 16 residues long. Germline V lookup: CDR1 SEHNR, CDR2 FQNEAQ (reference sequence). V was clipped by 1 base and J by 2 bases, with 9 bases between them. The CDR3 sequence is CASSLGASPYNSPLHF. The CDR3 DNA is TGTGCCAGCAGCTTAGGGGCCTCACCCTATAATTCACCCCTCCACTTT.

This sequence joins TRBV18 and TRBJ1-4; 8 nucleotides line up with TRBD1. This CDR3 is 16 amino acids long. The germline gives CDR1 KGHSH, CDR2 LQKENI. Trimming cost V 2 bases and J 0 bases; bases outside gene matches: 2. CDR3 in amino acids: CASSPTGGTTNEKLFF. The CDR3, as DNA: TGTGCCAGCTCACCAACAGGGGGTACAACTAATGAAAAACTGTTTTTT. The whole variable domain, remainder taken from reference TRBV18 and TRBJ1-4, is NAGVMQNPRHLVRRRGQEARLRCSPMKGHSHVYWYRQLPEEGLKFMVYLQKENIIDESGMPKERFSAEFPKEGPSILRIQQVVRGDSAAYFCASSPTGGTTNEKLFFGSGTQLSVL.

There are a few counts of this clone. The rearrangement joins TRBV6-5 to TRBJ1-1; a weak D match, TRBD1 (6 bases). Germline loops: CDR1 MNHEY, CDR2 SVGAGI. Trimming left V 5 bases short and J 0 bases short, with 13 bases between. The CDR3 spans 15 residues. Written as DNA, the CDR3 is TGTGCCAGCAGTACCGGACAGTCCCTGAACACTGAAGCTTTCTTT. Translating it yields CASSTGQSLNTEAFF.

The chain recombines TRBV9 with TRBJ1-2; D is ambiguous. Germline CDR1 SGDLS, CDR2 YYNGEE. V was pared by 0 bases and J by 0 bases, with 6 bases between. The CDR3 has 14 amino acids. The CDR3 bases are TGTGCCAGCAGCGTAGCTAGTGCTAACTATGGCTACACCTTC. Protein: CASSVASANYGYTF.

V is TRBV5-4 and J is TRBJ1-2, with a tentative D call TRBD1 (5 bases). The CDR3 covers 13 residues. Deletions cut 5 bases from V and 6 bases from J, with 14 bases between. CDR1 is SGHNT, CDR2 YYREEE, per germline (reference sequence). CDR3 region: CASRTQEFDGYTF. CDR3 in DNA: TGTGCCAGCAGAACACAGGAATTTGATGGCTACACCTTC.

The chain links TRBV2 to TRBJ2-5; 9 bases line up with TRBD1. V shed 6 bases and J 1 base; nucleotides not matched to a gene: 6. Germline CDR1 and CDR2: SNHLY and FYNNEI. The CDR3 loop spans 15 amino acids. CDR3 nucleotides: TGTGCCAGCAGAGTACAGGGGGCCCTCCAAGAGACCCAGTACTTC. Protein product: CASRVQGALQETQYF. The complete variable domain, with remaining parts taken from reference TRBV2 and TRBJ2-5, reads EPEVTQTPSHQVTQMGQEVILRCVPISNHLYFYWYRQILGQKVEFLVSFYNNEISEKSEIFDDQFSVERPDGSNFTLKIRSTKLEDSAMYFCASRVQGALQETQYFGPGTRLLVL.

This sequence joins TRBV7-9 and TRBJ2-5, with TRBD1 identical over 12 bases. In germline, CDR1 is SEHNR, CDR2 FQNEAQ (reference sequence). Trimming removed 5 bases from V and 5 bases from J; junction bases left unmatched: 9. The CDR3 extends over 16 amino acids. The CDR3 region has the DNA TGTGCCAGCAGCCCTCCGGGACAGGGGGCTTATGAGACCCAGTACTTC. This gives the protein CASSPPGQGAYETQYF.

The chain joins TRBV7-3 to TRBJ1-5; D is ambiguous. Germline V gene sequence: CDR1 SGHTA, CDR2 FQGTGA. Trimming took 5 bases from V and 3 from J, leaving 14 bases between them. The CDR3 runs to 15 residues. Here the CDR3 reads CASSPRGGPNQPQHF. CDR3 DNA sequence: TGTGCCAGCAGCCCCCGTGGAGGGCCCAATCAGCCCCAGCATTTT.

This chain uses TRBV7-2 with TRBJ2-5; TRBD2 matches at 13 bases. Losses at the gene ends were 6 bases for V and 5 bases for J; bases not matched to a gene: 3. CDR1 is SGHTA and CDR2 is FQGNSA in the germline V gene. The CDR3 has 14 amino acids. The CDR3 bases are TGTGCCAGCAGAACGGGACTAGCGGGGGAGACCCAGTACTTC. Translating gives CASRTGLAGETQYF.

This clone was seen a handful of times. This rearrangement joins TRBV13 to TRBJ2-7; 7 bases agree with TRBD1. The CDR3 length is 14 residues. The J segment lost 6 bases and the V segment lost 1 base, leaving 6 bases of the junction unmatched. The germline gives CDR1 PRHDT, CDR2 FYEKMQ (reference sequence). As DNA, the CDR3 is TGTGCCAGCAGCTTAGCACAGGGGTCAAGCGAGCAGTACTTC. Translated, it gives CASSLAQGSSEQYF.

The chain couples TRBV18 to TRBJ2-3; 8 bases map to TRBD2. The CDR3 loop spans 15 amino acids. J was trimmed by 3 bases and V by 3 bases; bases with no gene match: 5. Germline CDR1 KGHSH, CDR2 LQKENI. The CDR3 sequence: CASSPGGRRTDTQYF. CDR3 sequence (DNA): TGTGCCAGCTCACCGGGCGGGAGGCGGACAGATACGCAGTATTTT.

The CDR3 region has the DNA TGTGCCACCAGCAGCCCCCTGGCGGGGAGGGACAATCAGCCCCAGCATTTT. It encodes CATSSPLAGRDNQPQHF. The gene calls are TRBV15 and TRBJ1-5; D gene ambiguous. Per germline, CDR1 LNHNV and CDR2 YYDKDF (reference sequence). V was shortened by 3 bases and J by 3 bases, with 18 bases between the two germline ends. This CDR3 is 17 amino acids long.

The J gene is TRBJ2-7, the V gene TRBV13, with TRBD2 identical over 15 bases. The CDR3 consists of 16 residues. The junction had 9 bases not matched to a gene; V was cut back by 5 bases and J by 7 bases. Germline V CDR1 and CDR2: PRHDT, FYEKMQ (reference sequence). The chain's CDR3 is CASSPWTSGGAGEQYF. As DNA, the CDR3 is TGTGCCAGCAGCCCTTGGACTAGCGGGGGGGCCGGGGAGCAGTACTTC.

This clone was observed a few times. The CDR3 region has the DNA TGTGCCAGCAGCTCGGTTAGCGGGGGGGGTGATGAGCAGTTCTTC. This sequence encodes CASSSVSGGGDEQFF. This chain joins TRBV6-4 and TRBJ2-1, with TRBD2 matching 11 bases. Germline V CDR1 and CDR2: MRHNA, SNTAGT. The J segment lost 8 bases and the V segment lost 6 bases, leaving 9 bases of the junction unmatched. This CDR3 has 15 amino acids.

This chain uses TRBV23-1 with TRBJ1-2; a possible D gene is TRBD1 (6 bases). TRBV23-1 is treated as an ORF (open reading frame) with a function not yet certain. Trimming took 2 bases from V and 6 from J, leaving 13 bases between them. This CDR3 region has 14 residues. This CDR3 is CASSQSSYRDGYTF. As DNA, the CDR3 is TGCGCCAGCAGTCAAAGCAGTTACAGGGATGGCTACACCTTC.

V usage is TRBV7-9 and J usage is TRBJ2-7; TRBD1 agrees at 8 bases. CDR3 length: 15 residues. Germline trimming cut 5 bases from V and 1 base from J; bases unmatched to any gene: 7. Germline V gene sequence: CDR1 SEHNR, CDR2 FQNEAQ (reference sequence). CDR3 in amino acids: CASSPTTGESYEQYF. For the CDR3, the DNA is TGTGCCAGCAGCCCGACGACAGGGGAGTCCTACGAGCAGTACTTC.

The chain carries TRBV15 and TRBJ1-2; D is ambiguous. The CDR3 extends over 13 amino acids. Trimming shortened V by 5 bases and J by 2 bases, and 9 bases separated the two germline ends. Germline CDR1 LNHNV, CDR2 YYDKDF (reference sequence). The CDR3 region has the DNA TGTGCCACCAGCGTTCAACAGAACTATGGCTACACCTTC. Translated, it gives CATSVQQNYGYTF.

V usage is TRBV27 and J usage is TRBJ1-1; TRBD1 aligns across 8 bases. V shed 6 bases and J 1 base; nucleotides not matched to a gene: 7. The germline gives CDR1 MNHEY, CDR2 SMNVEV (reference sequence). The CDR3 contains 15 residues. CDR3 sequence reads: CASSPGDRGNTEAFF. CDR3 coding DNA: TGTGCCAGCAGCCCGGGTGACAGGGGGAACACTGAAGCTTTCTTT.

This clone was detected a few times. The chain uses TRBV30 and TRBJ1-2; D remains unclear. V shed 4 bases and J shed 6 bases, with 12 bases lying between them. The CDR3 covers 12 residues. Germline V CDR1 and CDR2: GTSNPN, SVGIG (reference sequence). CDR3 DNA: TGTGCCTGGAATTTCCAAGGAGATGGCTACACCTTC. Amino acids: CAWNFQGDGYTF.